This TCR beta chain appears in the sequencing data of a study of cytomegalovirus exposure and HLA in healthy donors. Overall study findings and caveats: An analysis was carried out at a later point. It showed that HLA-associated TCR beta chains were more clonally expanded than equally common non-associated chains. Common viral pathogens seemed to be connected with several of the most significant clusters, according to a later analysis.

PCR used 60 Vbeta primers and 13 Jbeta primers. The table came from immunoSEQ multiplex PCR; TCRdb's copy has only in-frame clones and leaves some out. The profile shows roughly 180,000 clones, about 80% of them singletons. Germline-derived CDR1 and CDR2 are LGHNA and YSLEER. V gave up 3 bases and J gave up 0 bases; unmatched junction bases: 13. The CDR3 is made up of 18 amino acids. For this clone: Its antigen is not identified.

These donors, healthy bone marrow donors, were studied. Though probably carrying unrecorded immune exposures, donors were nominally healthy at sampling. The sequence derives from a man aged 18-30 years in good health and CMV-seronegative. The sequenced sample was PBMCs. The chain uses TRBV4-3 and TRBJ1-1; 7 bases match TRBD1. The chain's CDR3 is CASSHQGVRADMNTEAFF. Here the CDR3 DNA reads TGCGCCAGCAGCCACCAGGGGGTGAGGGCAGACATGAACACTGAAGCTTTCTTT.